These T cell receptor beta chains were read from a single sample in a study of blood T cell repertoires in COVID-19. Profiled with immunoSEQ multiplex PCR; TCRdb holds only in-frame clones, not every one. The data contain approximately 200,000 clones, roughly four fifths of them singletons. Sequencing was performed on PBMCs or T cells enriched from blood (not recorded which). Source of these receptors: a man aged 35-49 years who had recovered from COVID-19. Both conserved end residues are part of each CDR3. A D gene is named only where the DNA matches it firmly. Size is omitted from some rows. Given values are once, few, many or a class for expanded clones.

.,TRBV2,.,TRBJ2-7,CASSADRSYEQYF,TGTGCCAGCAGTGCCGACAGAAGCTACGAGCAGTACTTC
.,TRBV11-1,.,TRBJ2-7,CASSFPAGEQYF,TGTGCCAGCAGCTTCCCGGCGGGCGAGCAGTACTTC
TRBD1,TRBV7-2,.,TRBJ1-5,CASSPGDRRPQHF,TGTGCCAGCAGCCCCGGGGACAGACGGCCCCAGCATTTT
TRBD2,TRBV7-9,.,TRBJ2-7,CASSPTGGAAYEQYF,TGTGCCAGCAGCCCTACCGGGGGGGCTGCCTACGAGCAGTACTTC
TRBD2,TRBV5-4,few,TRBJ2-3,CASSLASGSTDTQYF,TGTGCCAGCAGCTTGGCTAGCGGAAGCACAGATACGCAGTATTTT
TRBD1,TRBV7-2,.,TRBJ2-3,CASSSGQARDTQYF,TGTGCCAGCAGCTCGGGACAGGCGAGAGATACGCAGTATTTT
TRBD1,TRBV24-1,.,TRBJ1-5,CATGDRVDQPQHF,TGTGCCACCGGGGACAGGGTTGACCAGCCCCAGCATTTT
.,TRBV10-1,few,TRBJ1-1,CASSEGRVRDTEAFF,TGCGCCAGCAGTGAGGGCAGGGTTCGCGACACTGAAGCTTTCTTT
TRBD1,TRBV6-2/TRBV6-3,.,TRBJ2-7,CASSWGQTYEQYF,TGTGCCAGCAGTTGGGGACAGACCTACGAGCAGTACTTC
.,TRBV5-4,.,TRBJ2-1,CASSLDSSYNEQFF,TGTGCCAGCAGCTTGGACAGCTCCTACAATGAGCAGTTCTTC
TRBD2,TRBV5-1,once,TRBJ2-1,CASTLLAGASDEQFF,TGCGCCAGCACCTTACTAGCGGGAGCTTCCGATGAGCAGTTCTTC
.,TRBV7-3,once,TRBJ2-1,CASSSPGSSYNEQFF,TGTGCCAGCAGCTCACCTGGGAGCTCCTACAATGAGCAGTTCTTC
TRBD1,TRBV18,.,TRBJ2-5,CASSPDRVRLETQYF,TGTGCCAGCTCCCCGGACAGGGTCCGACTAGAGACCCAGTACTTC
TRBD2,TRBV19,.,TRBJ2-1,CASSAGGRRYNEQFF,TGTGCCAGTAGTGCGGGGGGTCGAAGATACAATGAGCAGTTCTTC
.,TRBV24-1,many,TRBJ1-2,CATSDGAAPGYGYTF,TGTGCCACCAGTGATGGGGCCGCCCCTGGCTATGGCTACACCTTC
TRBD2,TRBV7-2,.,TRBJ2-2,CASSPTSGRTGELFF,TGTGCCAGCAGCCCTACTAGCGGGAGAACCGGGGAGCTGTTTTTT
TRBD1,TRBV18,.,TRBJ1-6,CASSPPRTGSSPLHF,TGTGCCAGCTCACCCCCCCGGACAGGGTCGTCACCCCTCCACTTT
TRBD1,TRBV5-6,.,TRBJ1-1,CASSRTGFMNTEAFF,TGTGCCAGCAGCCGGACAGGGTTCATGAACACTGAAGCTTTCTTT
TRBD2,TRBV9,.,TRBJ2-3,CASSALRTSGRLTDTQYF,TGTGCCAGCAGCGCGCTAAGGACTAGCGGGAGGTTGACGGATACGCAGTATTTT
.,TRBV5-1,.,TRBJ2-5,CASSFGETQYF,TGCGCCAGCAGCTTTGGCGAGACCCAGTACTTC
TRBD1,TRBV3-1/TRBV3-2,.,TRBJ1-2,CASSRGTANYGYTF,TGTGCCAGCAGCCGCGGGACAGCTAACTATGGCTACACCTTC
.,TRBV5-1,.,TRBJ2-5,CASSPGSQLGTQYF,TGCGCCAGCAGCCCAGGGTCCCAATTGGGGACCCAGTACTTC
TRBD2,TRBV4-3,.,TRBJ2-1,CASSPLAEKGNEQFF,TGCGCCAGCAGCCCCCTAGCGGAGAAGGGGAATGAGCAGTTCTTC
TRBD1,TRBV24-1,.,TRBJ2-7,CATRDRVGEQYF,TGTGCCACCCGAGACAGGGTAGGCGAGCAGTACTTC
.,TRBV27,.,TRBJ2-1,CASSLGNQGNEQFF,TGTGCCAGCAGTTTAGGAAATCAGGGTAATGAGCAGTTCTTC
TRBD1,TRBV7-9,.,TRBJ2-5,CASSPMTGQETQYF,TGTGCCAGCAGCCCCATGACAGGGCAAGAGACCCAGTACTTC
TRBD2,TRBV12-3/TRBV12-4,.,TRBJ2-1,CASRLAGANEQFF,TGTGCCAGTCGACTAGCGGGAGCCAATGAGCAGTTCTTC
.,TRBV6-2/TRBV6-3,.,TRBJ2-7,CASRYYRVGTTYEQYF,TGTGCCAGCAGATACTACAGGGTTGGGACGACCTACGAGCAGTACTTC
.,TRBV3-1/TRBV3-2,.,TRBJ2-3,CASSQVRFSRTDTQYF,TGTGCCAGCAGCCAAGTCCGTTTCTCGAGAACAGATACGCAGTATTTT
TRBD1,TRBV5-1,.,TRBJ1-2,CASSWGQGSNYGYTF,TGCGCCAGCAGCTGGGGACAGGGGAGTAACTATGGCTACACCTTC
.,TRBV18,.,TRBJ1-6,CASSPGDSSPLHF,TGTGCCAGCTCACCCGGGGACTCGTCACCCCTCCACTTT
.,TRBV3-1/TRBV3-2,.,TRBJ2-1,CASSQTDGSSSYNEQFF,TGTGCCAGCAGCCAAACCGACGGGTCCAGCTCCTACAATGAGCAGTTCTTC
.,TRBV5-4,.,TRBJ2-3,CASSLAQAGDTQYF,TGTGCCAGCAGCTTGGCCCAGGCCGGAGATACGCAGTATTTT
.,TRBV28,.,TRBJ2-7,CASSGQPVRYEQYF,TGTGCCAGCAGTGGACAACCCGTGCGCTACGAGCAGTACTTC
.,TRBV5-4,.,TRBJ1-2,CASSLMSGGSYGYTF,TGTGCCAGCAGCTTAATGTCTGGGGGGAGCTATGGCTACACCTTC
.,TRBV15,.,TRBJ2-7,CATSRAGSGYEQYF,TGTGCCACCAGCAGAGCTGGGTCGGGCTACGAGCAGTACTTC
TRBD2,TRBV25-1,.,TRBJ2-1,CASRQGGTSENYNEQFF,TGTGCCAGCCGGCAGGGAGGGACTAGCGAGAACTACAATGAGCAGTTCTTC
.,TRBV29-1,once,TRBJ1-2,CSVDVAGISYGYTF,TGCAGCGTTGATGTGGCAGGGATCAGCTATGGCTACACCTTC
TRBD1,TRBV4-3,.,TRBJ1-1,CASSHPQGASEAFF,TGCGCCAGCAGCCACCCTCAGGGGGCGTCTGAAGCTTTCTTT
.,TRBV28,.,TRBJ2-1,CASSLWDSSYNEQFF,TGTGCCAGCAGTTTATGGGACAGCTCCTACAATGAGCAGTTCTTC
TRBD2,TRBV18,.,TRBJ2-3,CASSPRPSTSGNTDTQYF,TGTGCCAGCTCACCCCGCCCTTCGACTAGCGGGAATACAGATACGCAGTATTTT
.,TRBV2,.,TRBJ1-2,CASSADSNYGYTF,TGTGCCAGCAGCGCCGACAGTAACTATGGCTACACCTTC
.,TRBV15,.,TRBJ2-3,CATSRRTQGTTQYF,TGTGCCACCAGCAGAAGAACACAGGGCACAACGCAGTATTTT
TRBD2,TRBV27,.,TRBJ2-2,CATLTSGNTGELFF,TGTGCCACCCTGACTAGCGGTAACACCGGGGAGCTGTTTTTT
TRBD2,TRBV29-1,.,TRBJ2-5,CSVDPAGVRETQYF,TGCAGCGTTGATCCAGCGGGAGTGCGAGAGACCCAGTACTTC
TRBD1,TRBV5-6,few,TRBJ1-2,CASSFDRGLGYTF,TGTGCCAGCAGCTTCGACAGGGGGCTGGGCTACACCTTC
TRBD2,TRBV4-2,once,TRBJ2-1,CASSRNSGTINEQFF,TGTGCCAGCAGCCGTAACTCCGGGACTATCAATGAGCAGTTCTTC
TRBD1,TRBV24-1,.,TRBJ2-1,CATSDSGQLYNEQFF,TGTGCCACCAGTGATTCGGGACAGCTATACAATGAGCAGTTCTTC